This paragraph covers one T cell receptor beta chain sequence. These data originate in a study of blood T cell repertoires in COVID-19. The CDR3 is 16 amino acids. Trimming removed 3 bases at V and 0 bases at J, with 12 bases between. Germline CDR1 is SGHTA and CDR2 is FQGNSA. Enrollees, 18 to 89 years old, lived in 25 or so US areas. Original data processing: From reference gene primer amplification, estimates of nucleated cell counts were derived. Repertoires were generated with immunoSEQ multiplex PCR, while TCRdb's copy carries only in-frame clones and drops some. V and J calls and clone size follow that table, whereas D and trimming were derived from the DNA. The sample consists of 150,000 to 200,000 clones, 80% to 90% of them appearing once.

The chain uses TRBV7-2 and TRBJ2-1; D is possibly TRBD2 (6 bases). The sample taken for sequencing was PBMCs or T cells enriched from blood (not recorded which). This TCR came from a woman between 45 and 65 years old who had recovered from COVID-19. The CDR3 reads CASSFSGISSYNEQFF. The CDR3, as DNA: TGTGCCAGCAGCTTTAGCGGTATCAGCTCCTACAATGAGCAGTTCTTC. The whole variable domain, remainder taken from reference TRBV7-2 and TRBJ2-1, is GAGVSQSPSNKVTEKGKDVELRCDPISGHTALYWYRQSLGQGLEFLIYFQGNSAPDKSGLPSDRFSAERTGGSVSTLTIQRTQQEDSAVYLCASSFSGISSYNEQFFGPGTRLTVL.